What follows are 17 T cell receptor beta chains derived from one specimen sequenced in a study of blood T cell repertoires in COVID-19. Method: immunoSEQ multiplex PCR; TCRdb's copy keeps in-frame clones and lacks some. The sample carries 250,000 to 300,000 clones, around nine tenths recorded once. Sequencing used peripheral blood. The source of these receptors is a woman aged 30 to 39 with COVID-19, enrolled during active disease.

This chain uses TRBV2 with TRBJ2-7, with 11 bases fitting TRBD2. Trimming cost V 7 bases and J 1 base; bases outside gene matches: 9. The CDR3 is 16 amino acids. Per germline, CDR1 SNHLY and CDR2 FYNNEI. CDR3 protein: CASTRLAGSRSYEQYF. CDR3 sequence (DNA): TGTGCCAGCACCCGACTAGCGGGATCTCGATCCTACGAGCAGTACTTC. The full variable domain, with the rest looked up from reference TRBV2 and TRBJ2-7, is EPEVTQTPSHQVTQMGQEVILRCVPISNHLYFYWYRQILGQKVEFLVSFYNNEISEKSEIFDDQFSVERPDGSNFTLKIRSTKLEDSAMYFCASTRLAGSRSYEQYFGPGTRLTVT.

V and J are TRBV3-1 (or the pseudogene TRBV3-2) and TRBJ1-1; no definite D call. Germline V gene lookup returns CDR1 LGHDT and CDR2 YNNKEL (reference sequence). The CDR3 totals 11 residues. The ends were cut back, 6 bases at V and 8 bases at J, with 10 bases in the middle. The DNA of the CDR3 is TGTGCCAGCAGGGCCTCGGGGGAAGCTTTCTTT. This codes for CASRASGEAFF.

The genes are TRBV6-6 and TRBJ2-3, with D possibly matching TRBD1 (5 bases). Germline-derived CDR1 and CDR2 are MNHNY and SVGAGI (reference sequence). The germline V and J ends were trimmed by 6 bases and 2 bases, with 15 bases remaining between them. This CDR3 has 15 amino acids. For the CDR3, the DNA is TGTGCCAGCAGGACAACAGGTGGACCCACAGATACGCAGTATTTT. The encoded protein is CASRTTGGPTDTQYF.

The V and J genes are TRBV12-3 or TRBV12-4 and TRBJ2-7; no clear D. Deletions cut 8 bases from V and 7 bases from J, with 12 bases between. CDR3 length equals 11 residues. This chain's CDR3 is CASGVVLEQYF. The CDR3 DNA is TGTGCCAGCGGAGTCGTTTTGGAGCAGTACTTC.

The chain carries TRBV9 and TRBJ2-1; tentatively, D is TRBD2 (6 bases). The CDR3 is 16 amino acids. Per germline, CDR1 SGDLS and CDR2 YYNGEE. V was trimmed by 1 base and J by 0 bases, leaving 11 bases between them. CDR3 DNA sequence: TGTGCCAGCAGCGTAATTAGCGGAAGCTCCTACAATGAGCAGTTCTTC. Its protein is CASSVISGSSYNEQFF.

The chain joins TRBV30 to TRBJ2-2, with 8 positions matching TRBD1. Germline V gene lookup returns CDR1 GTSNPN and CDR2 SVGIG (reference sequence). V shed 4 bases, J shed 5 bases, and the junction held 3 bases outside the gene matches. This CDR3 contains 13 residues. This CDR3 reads CAWNRQGTGELFF. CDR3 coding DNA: TGTGCCTGGAACAGACAGGGGACCGGGGAGCTGTTTTTT. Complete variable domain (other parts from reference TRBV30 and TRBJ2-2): SQTIHQWPATLVQPVGSPLSLECTVEGTSNPNLYWYRQAAGRGLQLLFYSVGIGQISSEVPQNLSASRPQDRQFILSSKKLLLSDSGFYLCAWNRQGTGELFFGEGSRLTVL.

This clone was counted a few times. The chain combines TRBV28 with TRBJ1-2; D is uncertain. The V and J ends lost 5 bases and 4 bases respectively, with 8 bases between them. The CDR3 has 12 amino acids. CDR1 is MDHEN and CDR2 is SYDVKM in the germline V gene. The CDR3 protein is CASSQDFYGYTF. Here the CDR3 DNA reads TGTGCCAGCAGTCAGGATTTCTATGGCTACACCTTC.

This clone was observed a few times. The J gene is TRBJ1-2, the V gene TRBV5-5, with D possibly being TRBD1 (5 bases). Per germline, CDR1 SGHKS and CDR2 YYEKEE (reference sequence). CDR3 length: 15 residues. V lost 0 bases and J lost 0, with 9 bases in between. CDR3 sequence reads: CASSLGQSANYGYTF. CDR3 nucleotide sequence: TGTGCCAGCAGCTTGGGACAGAGCGCTAACTATGGCTACACCTTC.

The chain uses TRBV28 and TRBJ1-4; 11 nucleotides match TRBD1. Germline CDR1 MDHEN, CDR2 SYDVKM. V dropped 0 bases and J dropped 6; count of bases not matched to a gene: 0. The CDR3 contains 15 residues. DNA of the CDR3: TGTGCCAGCAGTTTATGGGGACAGGGGGATGAAAAACTGTTTTTT. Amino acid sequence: CASSLWGQGDEKLFF.

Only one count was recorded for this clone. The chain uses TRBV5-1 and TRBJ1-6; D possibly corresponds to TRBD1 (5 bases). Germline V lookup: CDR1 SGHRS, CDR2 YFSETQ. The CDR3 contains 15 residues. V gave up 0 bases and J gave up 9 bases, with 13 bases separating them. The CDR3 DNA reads TGCGCCAGCAGCTTGGGAGCGCAGGGCGGTTCACCCCTCCACTTT. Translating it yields CASSLGAQGGSPLHF. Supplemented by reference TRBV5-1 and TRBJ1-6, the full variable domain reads KAGVTQTPRYLIKTRGQQVTLSCSPISGHRSVSWYQQTPGQGLQFLFEYFSETQRNKGNFPGRFSGRQFSNSRSEMNVSTLELGDSALYLCASSLGAQGGSPLHFGNGTRLTVT.

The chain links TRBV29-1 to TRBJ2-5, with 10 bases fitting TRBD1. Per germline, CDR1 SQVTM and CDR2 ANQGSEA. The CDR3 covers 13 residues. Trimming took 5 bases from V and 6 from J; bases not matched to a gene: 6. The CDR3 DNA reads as TGCAGCGTTACGACAGGGGGCGCGAAGACCCAGTACTTC. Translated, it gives CSVTTGGAKTQYF.

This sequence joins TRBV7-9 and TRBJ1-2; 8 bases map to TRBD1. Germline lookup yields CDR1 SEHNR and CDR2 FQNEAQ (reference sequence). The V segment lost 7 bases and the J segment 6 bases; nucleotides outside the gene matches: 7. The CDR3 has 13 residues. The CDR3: CASTRGQFNGYTF. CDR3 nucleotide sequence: TGTGCCAGCACCAGGGGGCAATTTAATGGCTACACCTTC.

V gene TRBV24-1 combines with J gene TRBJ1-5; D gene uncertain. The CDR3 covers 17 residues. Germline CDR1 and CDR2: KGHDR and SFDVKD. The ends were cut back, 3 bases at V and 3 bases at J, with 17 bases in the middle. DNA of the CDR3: TGTGCCACCAGTGATCCTCGGAACTCCGGGGTCAATCAGCCCCAGCATTTT. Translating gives CATSDPRNSGVNQPQHF.

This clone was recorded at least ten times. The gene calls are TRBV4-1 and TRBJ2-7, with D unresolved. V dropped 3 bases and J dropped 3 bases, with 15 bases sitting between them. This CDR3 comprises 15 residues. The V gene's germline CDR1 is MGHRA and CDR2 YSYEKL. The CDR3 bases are TGCGCCAGCAGCCAGGGCATAAACAACCACTACGAGCAGTACTTC. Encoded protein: CASSQGINNHYEQYF.

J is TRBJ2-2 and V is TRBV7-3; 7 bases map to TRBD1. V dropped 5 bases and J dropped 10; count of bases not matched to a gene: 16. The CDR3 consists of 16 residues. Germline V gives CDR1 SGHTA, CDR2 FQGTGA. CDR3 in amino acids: CASSPHLRQGSEELFF. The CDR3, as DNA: TGTGCCAGCAGCCCTCACCTAAGACAGGGCTCGGAGGAGCTGTTTTTT. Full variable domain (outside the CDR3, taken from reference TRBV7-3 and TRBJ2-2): GAGVSQTPSNKVTEKGKYVELRCDPISGHTALYWYRQSLGQGPEFLIYFQGTGAADDSGLPNDRFFAVRPEGSVSTLKIQRTERGDSAVYLCASSPHLRQGSEELFFGEGSRLTVL.

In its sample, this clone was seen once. CDR3 residues: CASSIPGRGRSGELFF. The CDR3, as DNA: TGTGCCAGTAGTATACCCGGGAGGGGTCGATCAGGGGAGCTGTTTTTT. The V gene is TRBV19, the J gene TRBJ2-2; the match to TRBD2 covers 8 bases. Germline CDR1 reads LNHDA; CDR2 reads SQIVND (reference sequence). The length of the CDR3 is 16 residues. V was pared by 2 bases and J by 8 bases, with 10 bases of the junction left unmatched.

The DNA for the CDR3 is TGTGCCAGCAGCGTTTTAGGACAGTTTTTTTCTGAAGCTTTCTTT. This gives the protein CASSVLGQFFSEAFF. V gene TRBV9 combines with J gene TRBJ1-1; maybe TRBD1 (6 bases). Germline V CDR1 and CDR2: SGDLS, YYNGEE. CDR3 size: 15 residues. Between the trimmed V and J ends, which lost 2 bases and 6 bases, there was a span of 17 bases. The full variable domain, in which reference TRBV9 and TRBJ1-1 provide the parts outside the CDR3, is DSGVTQTPKHLITATGQRVTLRCSPRSGDLSVYWYQQSLDQGLQFLIQYYNGEERAKGNILERFSAQQFPDLHSELNLSSLELGDSALYFCASSVLGQFFSEAFFGQGTRLTVV.